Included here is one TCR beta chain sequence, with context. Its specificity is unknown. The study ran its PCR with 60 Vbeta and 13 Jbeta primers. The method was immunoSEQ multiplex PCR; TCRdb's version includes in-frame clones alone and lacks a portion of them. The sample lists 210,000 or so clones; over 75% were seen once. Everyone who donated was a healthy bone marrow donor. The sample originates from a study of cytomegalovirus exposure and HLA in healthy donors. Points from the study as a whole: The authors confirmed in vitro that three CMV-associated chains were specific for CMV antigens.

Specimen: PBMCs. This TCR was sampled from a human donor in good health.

The CDR3 here is CASRKNRDRGRMEDIQYF. CDR3 coding DNA: TGCGCCAGCAGGAAGAACCGGGACAGGGGGCGAATGGAAGACATTCAGTACTTC. The chain combines TRBV23-1 with TRBJ2-4; 12 positions agree with TRBD1. TRBV23-1 is treated as an ORF (open reading frame) with a function not yet certain. V dropped 6 bases and J dropped 8; count of bases not matched to a gene: 17. The CDR3 length is 18 residues.